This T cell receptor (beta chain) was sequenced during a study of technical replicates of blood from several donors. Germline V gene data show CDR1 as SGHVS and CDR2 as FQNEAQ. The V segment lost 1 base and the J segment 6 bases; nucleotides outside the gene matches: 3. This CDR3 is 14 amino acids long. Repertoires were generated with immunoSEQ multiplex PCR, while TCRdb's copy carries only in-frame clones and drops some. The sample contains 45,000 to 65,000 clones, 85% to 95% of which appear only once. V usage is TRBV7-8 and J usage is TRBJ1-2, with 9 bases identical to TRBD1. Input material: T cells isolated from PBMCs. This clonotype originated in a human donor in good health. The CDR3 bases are TGTGCCAGCAGCTTAGAAGGACAGGGGCATGGCTACACCTTC. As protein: CASSLEGQGHGYTF.